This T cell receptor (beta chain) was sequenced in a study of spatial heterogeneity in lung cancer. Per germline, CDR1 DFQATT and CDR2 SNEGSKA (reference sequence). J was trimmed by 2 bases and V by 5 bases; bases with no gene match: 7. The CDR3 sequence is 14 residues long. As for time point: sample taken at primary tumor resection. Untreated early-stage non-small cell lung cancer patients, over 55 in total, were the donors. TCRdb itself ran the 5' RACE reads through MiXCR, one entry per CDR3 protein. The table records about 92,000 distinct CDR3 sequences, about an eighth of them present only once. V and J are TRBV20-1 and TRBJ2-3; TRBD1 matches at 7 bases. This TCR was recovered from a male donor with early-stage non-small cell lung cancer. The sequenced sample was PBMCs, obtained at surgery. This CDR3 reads CSASGQTHTDTQYF. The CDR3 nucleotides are TGCAGTGCTTCGGGACAGACCCACACAGATACGCAGTATTTT.